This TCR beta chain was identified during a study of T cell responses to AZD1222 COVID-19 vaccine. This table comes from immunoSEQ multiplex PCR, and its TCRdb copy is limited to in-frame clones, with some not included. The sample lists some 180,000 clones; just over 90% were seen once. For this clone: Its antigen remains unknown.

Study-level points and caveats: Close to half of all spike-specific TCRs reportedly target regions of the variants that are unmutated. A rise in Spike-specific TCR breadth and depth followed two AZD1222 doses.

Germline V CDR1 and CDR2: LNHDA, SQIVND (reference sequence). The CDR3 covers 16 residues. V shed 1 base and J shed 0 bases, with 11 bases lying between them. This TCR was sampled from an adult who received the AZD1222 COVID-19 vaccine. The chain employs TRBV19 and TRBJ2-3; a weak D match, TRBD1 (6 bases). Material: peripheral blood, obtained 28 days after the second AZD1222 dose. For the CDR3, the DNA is TGTGCCAGTAGTATAGGAAACAGGGTGAGCACAGATACGCAGTATTTT. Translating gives CASSIGNRVSTDTQYF.